This TCR beta chain originates from a study of OX40 agonist ivuxolimab in advanced cancers. About the study: Treatment of patients was with ivuxolimab, an agonistic anti-OX40 (CD134) antibody.

Germline V lookup: CDR1 SGHRS, CDR2 YFSETQ. V shed 0 bases and J shed 4 bases, with 16 bases lying between them. The CDR3 spans 16 residues. Details on this clone: Its specificity is not known.

Sequencing used immunoSEQ multiplex PCR; TCRdb keeps in-frame clones, though not all of them. Here the sample spans around 34,000 clones, roughly 87% being singletons. Findings of the study overall: Within 6 weeks, CD4+ and CD8+ blood T cells expanded clonally at 0.1 to 3.0 mg/kg.

V gene TRBV5-1 combines with J gene TRBJ1-1, with D possibly being TRBD1 (5 bases). This material consisted of CD4+ or CD8+ T cells sorted from blood, taken in a trial of the OX40 agonist ivuxolimab. The sequence came from an adult with an advanced solid tumor such as melanoma, head and neck, liver or kidney cancer. CDR3 residues: CASSLAMGEAGTEAFF. In DNA, the CDR3 is TGCGCCAGCAGCTTGGCCATGGGGGAGGCGGGCACTGAAGCTTTCTTT.